Listed below are T cell receptor beta chains from one sample, sequenced in a study of cytomegalovirus exposure and HLA in healthy donors. Profiled with immunoSEQ multiplex PCR; TCRdb holds only in-frame clones, not every one. The sample holds approximately 75,000 clones. The sequenced material came from PBMCs. Receptors were obtained from a boy aged 5-17 years in good health and CMV-seronegative. The CDR3 runs from the conserved cysteine through the conserved F or W. The D gene is left open where the match is weak.

J | V | D | DNA | CDR3
TRBJ1-4 | TRBV4-2 | - | TGTGCCAGCAGCCAAGGAGGGAATGAAAAACTGTTTTTT | CASSQGGNEKLFF
TRBJ1-1 | TRBV5-4 | - | TGTGCCAGCAGCTTCGAATGGGGCACTCCAGGGAACACTGAAGCTTTCTTT | CASSFEWGTPGNTEAFF
TRBJ2-7 | TRBV5-1 | - | TGCGCCAGCAGCTTGAGGCAGGGGTTATCCTACGAGCAGTACTTC | CASSLRQGLSYEQYF
TRBJ2-1 | TRBV18 | TRBD2 | TGTGCCAGCTCACCACCAAGCGGGACTAGCGGATACAATGAGCAGTTCTTC | CASSPPSGTSGYNEQFF
TRBJ1-1 | TRBV9 | TRBD1 | TGTGCCAGCAGCGTAGGCCAGGGGGGCACTGAAGATTTCTTT | CASSVGQGGTEDFF
TRBJ1-1 | TRBV30 | TRBD1 | TGTGCCAGTGACAGGGAATCTGAAGCTTTCTTT | CASDRESEAFF
TRBJ1-4 | TRBV19 | - | TGTGCCAGTAGGCACCCAGGGAGGAAACTGTTTTTT | CASRHPGRKLFF
TRBJ1-5 | TRBV19 | TRBD1 | TGTGCCAGTAGTAGGGACAGGAACCAGCCCCAGCATTTT | CASSRDRNQPQHF
TRBJ2-3 | TRBV10-3 | TRBD2 | TGTGCCATCAGTGAAGAAGCGGGAGTAGATACGCAGTATTTT | CAISEEAGVDTQYF
TRBJ1-1 | TRBV2 | TRBD1 | TGTGCCAGCAGCGGTCAGGGGGCCTCTGAAGCTTTCTTT | CASSGQGASEAFF
TRBJ2-1 | TRBV27 | TRBD1 | TGTGCCAGCAGAGGACAGGGCTATGAGCAGTTCTTC | CASRGQGYEQFF
TRBJ1-1 | TRBV7-9 | - | TGTGCCAGCAGCTCACTCGGAGGCCGTGGAGCTTTCTTT | CASSSLGGRGAFF
TRBJ1-6 | TRBV14 | - | TGTGCCAGCAGCCAGGGGCCGAGGAATTCACCCCTCCACTTT | CASSQGPRNSPLHF
TRBJ2-7 | TRBV18 | TRBD1 | TGTGCCAGCTCAACCGGGACAGCCTCCTACGAGCAGTACTTC | CASSTGTASYEQYF
TRBJ2-5 | TRBV20-1 | - | TGCAGTGCTAGGCGAGAGACCCAGTACTTC | CSARRETQYF
TRBJ1-1 | TRBV29-1 | TRBD1 | TGCAGCGTTGTGAGTGACAGGGGGCTTACTGAAGATTTCTTT | CSVVSDRGLTEDFF
TRBJ2-7 | TRBV7-2 | TRBD2 | TGTGCCAGCAGCTTATCACTAGCGGGAAACGAGCAGTACTTC | CASSLSLAGNEQYF
TRBJ2-5 | TRBV6-6 | - | TGTGCCAGCAGTTACCTACGGGACAAAGAGACCCAGTACTTC | CASSYLRDKETQYF
TRBJ2-3 | TRBV4-2 | - | TGTGCCAGCAGCCAAGCCTCAGGACCAGGGGGCACAGATACGCAGTATTTT | CASSQASGPGGTDTQYF
TRBJ2-7 | TRBV10-1 | - | TGCGCCAGCAGTGATAAGAGGTCGCTCGCGCCTGAGCAGTACTTC | CASSDKRSLAPEQYF
TRBJ2-2 | TRBV7-9 | TRBD2 | TGTGCCAGCAGAGGACTAGCGGAGGGGAACACCGGGGAGCTGTTTTTT | CASRGLAEGNTGELFF
TRBJ2-1 | TRBV5-1 | TRBD2 | TGCGCCAGCAGCTTGATGCGGGAGCCTGACAATGAGCAGTTCTTC | CASSLMREPDNEQFF
TRBJ2-5 | TRBV9 | TRBD2 | TGTGCCAGCAGCCCTCGACTAGCGGGGGATGGAGGAGAGACCCAGTACTTC | CASSPRLAGDGGETQYF
TRBJ2-7 | TRBV7-2 | TRBD2 | TGTGCCAGCAGCTTAATGGGTAGCGGGAGAGACGAGCAGTACTTC | CASSLMGSGRDEQYF
TRBJ1-2 | TRBV30 | TRBD1 | TGTGCCTGGAGTACAGGGGACTATGGCTACACCTTC | CAWSTGDYGYTF
TRBJ1-2 | TRBV30 | - | TGTGCCTGGAGTGTAACGACTAGTAACTATGGCTACACCTTC | CAWSVTTSNYGYTF
TRBJ2-3 | TRBV18 | - | TGTGCCAGCTCACCACAATCGGGTCTCACAGATACGCAGTATTTT | CASSPQSGLTDTQYF
TRBJ1-2 | TRBV18 | TRBD1 | TGTGCCAGCTCACCACAGACAGGGGCGGACTATGGCTACACCTTC | CASSPQTGADYGYTF
TRBJ1-2 | TRBV13 | TRBD1 | TGTGCCAGCAGCTTAGACGACAGGGCAACTAACTATGGCTACACCTTC | CASSLDDRATNYGYTF
TRBJ1-5 | TRBV6-5 | - | TGTGCCAGCAGTTATAACATTTATTCAAGCAATCAGCCCCAGCATTTT | CASSYNIYSSNQPQHF
TRBJ1-5 | TRBV18 | - | TGTGCCAGCTCAGCCGCCGGGGGAGGGCAGCCCCAGCATTTT | CASSAAGGGQPQHF
TRBJ2-2 | TRBV5-1 | - | TGCGCCAGCAGGGTTCAGATCAACACCGGGGAGCTGTTTTTT | CASRVQINTGELFF
TRBJ1-5 | TRBV6-1 | - | TGTGCCAGCAAGATAGAAGCATATCAGCCCCAGCATTTT | CASKIEAYQPQHF
TRBJ2-1 | TRBV7-8 | - | TGTGCCAGCAGCTTAACCGCAGGGAAGAATGAGCAGTTCTTC | CASSLTAGKNEQFF
TRBJ1-2 | TRBV5-1 | - | TGCGCCAGCAGCTTGGACCCTACGGGGGGCTACACCTTC | CASSLDPTGGYTF
TRBJ2-3 | TRBV2 | - | TGTGCCAGCAGATACCTCGGGGATACGCAGTATTTT | CASRYLGDTQYF
TRBJ1-5 | TRBV10-3 | TRBD1 | TGTGCCATCAGTGGGACAGGGTATAGCAATCAGCCCCAGCATTTT | CAISGTGYSNQPQHF
TRBJ1-5 | TRBV7-2 | - | TGTGCCAGCAGCCGGGGGTGGACATCAAGAAATCAGCCCCAGCATTTT | CASSRGWTSRNQPQHF
TRBJ2-7 | TRBV6-1 | - | TGTGCCAGCAGTGAAGTATATAGGCGGGAGCAGTACTTC | CASSEVYRREQYF
TRBJ1-2 | TRBV19 | - | TGTGCCAGTAGTATAGACGGGGACTATGGCTACACCTTC | CASSIDGDYGYTF
TRBJ2-7 | TRBV4-1 | TRBD2 | TGCGCCAGCAGCCAAAAAGCGGGATTTTCGTACGAGCAGTACTTC | CASSQKAGFSYEQYF
TRBJ1-5 | TRBV7-2 | - | TGTGCCAGCAGCTTAGTTGACATTCCTCATCAGCCCCAGCATTTT | CASSLVDIPHQPQHF
TRBJ1-1 | TRBV6-5 | TRBD1 | TGTGCCAGCAGGGACAGGGTCTTGAACACTGAAGCTTTCTTT | CASRDRVLNTEAFF
TRBJ2-7 | TRBV7-3 | TRBD2 | TGTGCCAGCAGCCTCGCGGGACTAGCGGGAGACGAGCAGTACTTC | CASSLAGLAGDEQYF
TRBJ1-5 | TRBV6-5 | - | TGTGCCAGCAGTTATGGAGGGAATAGCAATCAGCCCCAGCATTTT | CASSYGGNSNQPQHF
TRBJ2-7 | TRBV27 | TRBD2 | TGTGCCAGCAGTTTGGGGACTAGCGGGGGTAACGAGCAGTACTTC | CASSLGTSGGNEQYF
TRBJ2-7 | TRBV9 | TRBD2 | TGTGCCAGCAGCGCGACTAGCGGGGCCTACGAGCAGTACTTC | CASSATSGAYEQYF
TRBJ2-7 | TRBV5-4 | TRBD2 | TGTGCCAGCAGCGAATTACGTCCGGGACTAGCGCTCGACGAGCAGTACTTC | CASSELRPGLALDEQYF
TRBJ2-7 | TRBV9 | - | TGTGCCAGCAGCGTGGGCGGGGACGCCTACGAGCAGTACTTC | CASSVGGDAYEQYF
TRBJ1-5 | TRBV7-8 | TRBD1 | TGTGCCAGCAGCTTAAGGGACAGGGGGCCGCGGTTGAATCAGCCCCAGCATTTT | CASSLRDRGPRLNQPQHF
TRBJ2-1 | TRBV5-1 | - | TGCGCCAGCAGCTATGGAGGAGCGGATTCGCAGTTCTTC | CASSYGGADSQFF
TRBJ2-7 | TRBV6-5 | - | TGTGCCAGCAGTCAGGACAGCGCCTACGAGCAGTACTTC | CASSQDSAYEQYF
TRBJ1-1 | TRBV10-3 | - | TGTGCCATCAGTGAGTCTTTCGACCAGGGAGCTTTCTTT | CAISESFDQGAFF
TRBJ2-5 | TRBV9 | TRBD1 | TGTGCCAGCAGCGTGGACAGGGGCCGAGAGACCCAGTACTTC | CASSVDRGRETQYF
TRBJ2-5 | TRBV29-1 | - | TGCAGCGCTGTTGGTAGCTCGGAGACCCAGTACTTC | CSAVGSSETQYF